A selection of T cell receptor beta chains follows, all from one sample in a study of vaccination effects on CD4 cells after COVID-19. Generated by immunoSEQ multiplex PCR, the TCRdb table keeps only in-frame clones and is missing some. The sample comprises fewer than 60,000 clones, 78% of which are singletons, and about 4.5% rests with the top ten. The antigens for these receptors are not known. The specimen comprised CD4+ T cells from PBMCs cultured without peptide, sampled after COVID-19 vaccination. These receptors originate from a human donor who received a COVID-19 vaccine. The CDR3 runs from the conserved cysteine through the conserved F or W. The D gene is left open where the match is weak. A row's size may be missing; if present it is once, few, many or a size class.

J | D | V | size | length | CDR3 | DNA
TRBJ1-1 | NA | TRBV6-5 | once | 15 | CASSYSQGIGTEAFF | TGTGCCAGCAGTTACTCCCAGGGGATTGGAACTGAAGCTTTCTTT
TRBJ2-5 | TRBD2 | TRBV6-5 | NA | 15 | CASSPRWGGQETQYF | TGTGCCAGCAGCCCCCGATGGGGGGGGCAAGAGACCCAGTACTTC
TRBJ1-2 | NA | TRBV7-3 | few | 14 | CASSLTQGSYGYTF | TGTGCCAGCAGCTTAACGCAGGGGAGCTATGGCTACACCTTC
TRBJ2-7 | NA | TRBV5-4 | NA | 15 | CASSLSSSDSYEQYF | TGTGCCAGCAGCCTGTCGAGTTCTGATTCCTACGAGCAGTACTTC
TRBJ1-5 | TRBD1 | TRBV7-2 | NA | 19 | CASSLGGTGVAGSNQPQHF | TGTGCCAGCAGCTTAGGGGGGACAGGGGTTGCGGGGAGCAATCAGCCCCAGCATTTT
TRBJ2-1 | NA | TRBV6-2/TRBV6-3 | few | 12 | CASSPRGGEQFF | TGTGCCAGCAGCCCCCGGGGTGGAGAGCAGTTCTTC
TRBJ2-5 | TRBD1 | TRBV13 | NA | 16 | CASSFLPGQGEETQYF | TGTGCCAGCAGCTTCCTCCCGGGACAGGGGGAAGAGACCCAGTACTTC
TRBJ1-2 | NA | TRBV5-6 | NA | 12 | CASSLRNYGYTF | TGTGCCAGCAGCTTGAGGAACTATGGCTACACCTTC
TRBJ1-6 | NA | TRBV5-1 | NA | 14 | CASSFSRDYSPLHF | TGCGCCAGCAGCTTTTCCAGGGACTATTCACCCCTCCACTTT
TRBJ1-1 | TRBD1 | TRBV10-3 | NA | 14 | CAISEGLQGAEAFF | TGTGCCATCAGTGAAGGGTTACAGGGGGCTGAAGCTTTCTTT
TRBJ2-7 | TRBD2 | TRBV19 | few | 14 | CASSLAGGLGEQYF | TGTGCCAGTAGTCTGGCGGGAGGTCTCGGGGAGCAGTACTTC
TRBJ2-7 | TRBD1 | TRBV27 | NA | 14 | CASSLIGQDGVQYF | TGTGCCAGCAGTTTAATTGGACAGGACGGCGTGCAGTACTTC
TRBJ1-1 | TRBD1 | TRBV19 | NA | 17 | CASSFTSTGQWNTEAFF | TGTGCCAGTAGTTTTACTTCTACGGGACAGTGGAACACTGAAGCTTTCTTT
TRBJ1-2 | NA | TRBV21-1 | NA | 15 | CASSKGRPTNYGYTF | TGTGCCAGCAGCAAAGGCAGGCCCACTAACTATGGCTACACCTTC
TRBJ2-3 | NA | TRBV7-3 | NA | 13 | CASSPVSSDTQYF | TGTGCCAGCAGCCCGGTCTCGTCAGATACGCAGTATTTT
TRBJ1-5 | NA | TRBV19 | NA | 14 | CASSPPGYDQPQHF | TGTGCCAGTAGCCCCCCGGGGTACGATCAGCCCCAGCATTTT
TRBJ2-5 | TRBD2 | TRBV28 | NA | 16 | CASTPDPGGGQETQYF | TGTGCCAGCACCCCTGATCCCGGCGGGGGGCAAGAGACCCAGTACTTC
TRBJ1-2 | TRBD1 | TRBV5-6 | NA | 14 | CASSLPQGANGYTF | TGTGCCAGCAGCTTACCTCAGGGGGCGAACGGCTACACCTTC
TRBJ2-3 | TRBD2 | TRBV9 | NA | 17 | CASSVRLARSSTDTQYF | TGTGCCAGCAGCGTAAGACTAGCCCGGTCTAGCACAGATACGCAGTATTTT
TRBJ1-2 | NA | TRBV3-1/TRBV3-2 | NA | 16 | CASSQESGWAPVGYTF | TGTGCCAGCAGCCAAGAATCAGGGTGGGCCCCTGTGGGCTACACCTTC
TRBJ1-5 | NA | TRBV5-6 | few | 15 | CASSFSPGGNQPQHF | TGTGCCAGCAGTTTCAGCCCCGGAGGCAATCAGCCCCAGCATTTT
TRBJ1-3 | NA | TRBV9 | NA | 13 | CASSVGVLNTIYF | TGTGCCAGCAGCGTTGGGGTTCTAAACACCATATATTTT
TRBJ1-1 | NA | TRBV6-5 | NA | 14 | CASSTRRRNTEAFF | TGTGCCAGCAGCACCAGACGGAGGAACACTGAAGCTTTCTTT
TRBJ2-3 | NA | TRBV2 | many | 12 | CASSPLEDTQYF | TGTGCCAGCAGCCCACTAGAGGATACGCAGTATTTT
TRBJ2-2 | TRBD2 | TRBV2 | NA | 18 | CASSVSIAGVTNTGELFF | TGTGCCAGCAGTGTTTCTATAGCGGGAGTTACGAACACCGGGGAGCTGTTTTTT
TRBJ2-2 | NA | TRBV7-9 | NA | 15 | CASSLASGVTGELFF | TGTGCCAGCAGCTTAGCTTCCGGGGTCACCGGGGAGCTGTTTTTT
TRBJ2-7 | NA | TRBV25-1 | NA | 15 | CASSVGATSSYEQYF | TGTGCCAGCAGTGTTGGGGCTACCAGCTCCTACGAGCAGTACTTC
TRBJ2-2 | NA | TRBV7-7 | NA | 17 | CASSQAVAGPNTGELFF | TGTGCTAGCAGCCAGGCGGTTGCGGGGCCGAACACCGGGGAGCTGTTTTTT
TRBJ1-5 | NA | TRBV5-6 | NA | 15 | CASSRRTVSNQPQHF | TGTGCCAGCAGCCGAAGGACAGTAAGCAATCAGCCCCAGCATTTT
TRBJ2-4 | NA | TRBV11-2 | NA | 17 | CASSSSTGTHANGIQYF | TGTGCCAGCAGCTCTTCTACAGGGACCCACGCAAATGGCATTCAGTACTTC
TRBJ1-3 | TRBD1 | TRBV7-9 | NA | 17 | CASRKNPGQGSGNTIYF | TGTGCCAGCAGGAAAAACCCGGGACAGGGATCAGGAAACACCATATATTTT
TRBJ1-2 | NA | TRBV6-6 | NA | 17 | CASSRQSPLGGNYGYTF | TGTGCCAGCAGTCGACAATCACCCCTCGGGGGTAACTATGGCTACACCTTC
TRBJ1-2 | TRBD1 | TRBV5-5 | NA | 14 | CASSSGQPYYGYTF | TGTGCCAGCAGCTCGGGACAGCCGTACTATGGCTACACCTTC
TRBJ1-2 | NA | TRBV30 | NA | 15 | CAWSVLAVGAEGYTF | TGTGCCTGGAGTGTACTGGCGGTAGGGGCAGAAGGCTACACCTTC
TRBJ1-1 | NA | TRBV6-5 | NA | 13 | CASTRVMNTEAFF | TGTGCCAGCACAAGGGTTATGAACACTGAAGCTTTCTTT
TRBJ2-7 | NA | TRBV7-9 | NA | 14 | CASSPRGDYYEQYF | TGTGCCAGCAGCCCCCGGGGAGACTACTACGAGCAGTACTTC
TRBJ2-3 | NA | TRBV2 | NA | 16 | CASSGDRQTSTDTQYF | TGTGCCAGCAGTGGCGACCGACAGACTAGCACAGATACGCAGTATTTT
TRBJ1-3 | NA | TRBV6-1 | few | 16 | CASSEVFSGPVDTIYF | TGTGCCAGCAGTGAAGTCTTTTCGGGACCGGTGGACACCATATATTTT
TRBJ1-2 | TRBD1 | TRBV6-5 | NA | 14 | CASSGQGGSHGYTF | TGTGCCAGCAGCGGACAGGGAGGTTCACATGGCTACACCTTC
TRBJ2-3 | NA | TRBV2 | NA | 13 | CASAPGGPDTQYF | TGTGCCAGCGCCCCGGGGGGCCCAGATACGCAGTATTTT
TRBJ1-2 | NA | TRBV4-3 | NA | 15 | CASSPPGGRRYGYTF | TGCGCCAGCAGCCCCCCCGGGGGGCGACGTTATGGCTACACCTTC
TRBJ2-7 | TRBD2 | TRBV4-1 | NA | 16 | CASSQPWGGRANEQYF | TGCGCCAGCAGCCAACCGTGGGGCGGGAGGGCCAACGAGCAGTACTTC
TRBJ1-1 | NA | TRBV12-3/TRBV12-4 | NA | 11 | CATKVGAYAFF | TGTGCCACCAAAGTAGGCGCGTATGCTTTCTTT